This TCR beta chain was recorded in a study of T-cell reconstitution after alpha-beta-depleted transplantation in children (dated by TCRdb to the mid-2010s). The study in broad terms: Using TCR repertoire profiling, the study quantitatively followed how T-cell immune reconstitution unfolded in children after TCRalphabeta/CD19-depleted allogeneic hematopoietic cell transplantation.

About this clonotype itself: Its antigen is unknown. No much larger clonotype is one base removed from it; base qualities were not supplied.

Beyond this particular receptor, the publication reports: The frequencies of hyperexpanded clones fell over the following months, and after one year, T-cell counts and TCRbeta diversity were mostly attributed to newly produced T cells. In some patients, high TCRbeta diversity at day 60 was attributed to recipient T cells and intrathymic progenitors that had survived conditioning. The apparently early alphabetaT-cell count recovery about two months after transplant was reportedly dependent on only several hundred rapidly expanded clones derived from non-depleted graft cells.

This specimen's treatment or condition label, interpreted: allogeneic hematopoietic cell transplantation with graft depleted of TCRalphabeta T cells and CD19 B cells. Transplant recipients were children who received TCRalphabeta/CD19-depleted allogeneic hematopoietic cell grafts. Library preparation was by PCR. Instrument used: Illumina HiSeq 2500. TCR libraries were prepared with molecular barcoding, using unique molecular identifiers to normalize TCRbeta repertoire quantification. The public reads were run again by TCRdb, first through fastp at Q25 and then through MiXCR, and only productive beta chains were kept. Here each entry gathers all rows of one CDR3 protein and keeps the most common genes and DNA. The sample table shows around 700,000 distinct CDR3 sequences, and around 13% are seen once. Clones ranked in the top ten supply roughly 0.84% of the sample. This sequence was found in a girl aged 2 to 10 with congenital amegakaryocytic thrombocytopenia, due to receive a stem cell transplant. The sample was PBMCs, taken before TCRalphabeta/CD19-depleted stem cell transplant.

The nucleotide sequence reads TGTGCCAGCAGCTTGGAGGGAGCGGGCCCGCGTGGGTTGGATGAGCAGTTCTTC. This is translated as CASSLEGAGPRGLDEQFF. The rearrangement combines TRBV5-6 with TRBJ2-1; the D gene is perhaps TRBD2, on 6 matching bases. The germline ends are 24 bases apart after V is trimmed by 0 bases and J by 8 bases. The CDR3 goes from the cysteine to the phenylalanine over 18 residues. Only CDR3 DNA is held: 54 bases, read in frame from base 1. For CDR1 and CDR2, the germline V gene lists SGHDT and YYEEEE. Where the CDR3 stops, the reference TRBV5-6 and TRBJ2-1 genes take over; the full variable domain is DAGVTQSPTHLIKTRGQQVTLRCSPKSGHDTVSWYQQALGQGPQFIFQYYEEEERQRGNFPDRFSGHQFPNYSSELNVNALLLGDSALYLCASSLEGAGPRGLDEQFFGPGTRLTVL.